The sequence of this T cell receptor beta chain was determined in a study of T cell changes during pregnancy in multiple sclerosis. The V end was cut by 3 bases, the J end by 6 bases, with 12 bases between. CDR3 length: 14 amino acids. Germline V gives CDR1 GTSNPN, CDR2 SVGIG (reference sequence). Clones were read by immunoSEQ multiplex PCR, and TCRdb kept only the in-frame ones, dropping some. The data contain fewer than 55,000 clones, about nine tenths of them singletons. The chain links TRBV30 to TRBJ1-6; D is unclear. The receptor comes from a female donor in good health, enrolled as a control in a pregnancy study. This specimen was peripheral blood, taken in the second trimester of pregnancy. CDR3 nucleotide sequence: TGTGCCTGGAGGCGGGAGGCTTTTAATTCACCCCTCCACTTT. Translating gives CAWRREAFNSPLHF.